These 12 T cell receptor beta chains came from one sample sequenced in a study of technical replicates of blood from a few donors. Some clones are missing from TCRdb's copy, which holds only in-frame ones; the method was immunoSEQ multiplex PCR. The repertoire consists of over 70,000 clones, with 90% occurring once and the leading ten covering roughly 4.5%. Sequencing used PBMCs. All receptors derive from a human donor in good health. Some clones in this sample may be carry-over from other donors' samples.

The chain uses TRBV11-2 and TRBJ2-3, with D possibly matching TRBD2 (5 bases). From germline, CDR1 is SGHAT and CDR2 FQNNGV. V lost 3 bases, J lost 6 bases, and 19 bases lay in between. The CDR3 is 16 amino acids. CDR3 coding DNA: TGTGCCAGCAGCTTTCTAGGCAGTGCGCGGAGGGATACGCAGTATTTT. Protein product: CASSFLGSARRDTQYF. Full variable domain (remainder filled in from reference TRBV11-2 and TRBJ2-3): EAGVAQSPRYKIIEKRQSVAFWCNPISGHATLYWYQQILGQGPKLLIQFQNNGVVDDSQLPKDRFSAERLKGVDSTLKIQPAKLEDSAVYLCASSFLGSARRDTQYFGPGTRLTVL.

This chain connects TRBV5-5 to TRBJ2-4; D remains ambiguous. CDR1 is SGHKS and CDR2 is YYEKEE in the germline V gene (reference sequence). Trimming pared 0 bases from V and 7 bases from J, leaving 14 bases between. This CDR3 spans 15 amino acids. DNA of the CDR3: TGTGCCAGCAGCTTGGCTTACTTGACTGAGAACATTCAGTACTTC. This sequence encodes CASSLAYLTENIQYF.

The rearrangement uses TRBV10-3 and TRBJ1-2, with unresolved D. The ends were cut back, 3 bases at V and 4 bases at J, with 15 bases in the middle. CDR1 is ENHRY and CDR2 is SYGVKD in the germline V gene. The CDR3 runs 15 residues. The CDR3 loop reads CAISENVATFYGYTF. The CDR3, as DNA: TGTGCCATCAGTGAAAACGTAGCAACCTTCTATGGCTACACCTTC.

The V call is TRBV5-1, the J call TRBJ2-7; 14 bases fit TRBD2. After removal of 4 bases from V and 5 bases from J, the junction contained 11 bases not matched to a gene. Germline-derived CDR1 and CDR2 are SGHRS and YFSETQ. The CDR3 consists of 17 residues. Here the CDR3 reads CASSPGTSGRVGDEQYF. The CDR3 DNA is TGCGCCAGCAGCCCCGGGACTAGCGGGAGAGTTGGGGACGAGCAGTACTTC.

The V call is TRBV5-1, the J call TRBJ1-2; the D gene is possibly TRBD1 (6 bases). V dropped 3 bases and J dropped 4 bases, with 13 bases sitting between them. In germline, CDR1 is SGHRS, CDR2 YFSETQ. The CDR3 sequence is 14 residues long. The CDR3 coding sequence is TGCGCCAGCAGCTACGGGGGGCATGGCTATGGCTACACCTTC. Protein: CASSYGGHGYGYTF.

This chain connects TRBV13 to TRBJ2-3; D is undetermined. Germline CDR1 is PRHDT and CDR2 is FYEKMQ (reference sequence). This CDR3 is 14 amino acids long. V lost 6 bases and J lost 0, with 10 bases in between. The CDR3 DNA sequence: TGTGCCAGCAGTACCCGGTGGAGCACAGATACGCAGTATTTT. Its translation: CASSTRWSTDTQYF. Complete variable domain (other parts from reference TRBV13 and TRBJ2-3): AAGVIQSPRHLIKEKRETATLKCYPIPRHDTVYWYQQGPGQDPQFLISFYEKMQSDKGSIPDRFSAQQFSDYHSELNMSSLELGDSALYFCASSTRWSTDTQYFGPGTRLTVL.

This sequence joins TRBV7-2 and TRBJ2-2; D unclear. This CDR3 region has 13 residues. Germline CDR1 and CDR2: SGHTA and FQGNSA. With 6 bases removed from V and 4 bases from J, the gap between germline ends came to 9 bases. In DNA, the CDR3 is TGTGCCAGCAGTCCTGTTTCCACCGGGGAGCTGTTTTTT. This gives the protein CASSPVSTGELFF.

The CDR3 DNA reads as TGTGCCAGCAGCCCGCGGGACAGGGGTTGTTCACCCCTCCACTTT. It yields the protein CASSPRDRGCSPLHF. The chain employs TRBV21-1 and TRBJ1-6; TRBD1, as called in the table, went unchecked against the DNA. TRBV21-1 is termed a pseudogene. CDR3 length: 15 residues.

The chain has TRBV7-2 and TRBJ2-2, with TRBD2 as a possible D gene (5 bases). V gave up 4 bases and J gave up 8 bases, with 8 bases separating them. From germline, CDR1 is SGHTA and CDR2 FQGNSA. This CDR3 has 12 amino acids. The CDR3 spells CASSWRSGELFF. In nucleotides, the CDR3 is TGTGCCAGCAGCTGGAGGTCAGGGGAGCTGTTTTTT.

The chain carries TRBV7-7 and TRBJ2-2, with TRBD1 identical over 9 bases. V trimming: 5 bases; J trimming: 6 bases; junction bases outside the gene matches: 7. The CDR3 runs 15 residues. The germline CDR1 and CDR2 sequences are SSHAT and FNYEAQ (reference sequence). The CDR3 here is CASSPRTGESGELFF. In nucleotides, the CDR3 is TGTGCCAGCAGCCCCCGGACAGGGGAGTCCGGGGAGCTGTTTTTT.

The chain links TRBV19 to TRBJ1-4; D not certain. Trimming took 0 bases from V and 10 from J, leaving 6 bases between them. Germline V gene data show CDR1 as LNHDA and CDR2 as SQIVND (reference sequence). CDR3 size: 12 residues. The CDR3 protein is CASSIEGGKLFF. Written as DNA, the CDR3 is TGTGCCAGTAGTATAGAAGGAGGAAAACTGTTTTTT.

The gene calls are TRBV4-3 and TRBJ2-7; D not certain. The CDR3 runs 14 residues. Trimming stripped 0 bases from V and 1 base from J, with 7 bases between. The germline V gene has CDR1 LGHNA and CDR2 YSLEER. The DNA of the CDR3 is TGCGCCAGCAGCCAAGATCATCAATCCTACGAGCAGTACTTC. Amino acids: CASSQDHQSYEQYF.